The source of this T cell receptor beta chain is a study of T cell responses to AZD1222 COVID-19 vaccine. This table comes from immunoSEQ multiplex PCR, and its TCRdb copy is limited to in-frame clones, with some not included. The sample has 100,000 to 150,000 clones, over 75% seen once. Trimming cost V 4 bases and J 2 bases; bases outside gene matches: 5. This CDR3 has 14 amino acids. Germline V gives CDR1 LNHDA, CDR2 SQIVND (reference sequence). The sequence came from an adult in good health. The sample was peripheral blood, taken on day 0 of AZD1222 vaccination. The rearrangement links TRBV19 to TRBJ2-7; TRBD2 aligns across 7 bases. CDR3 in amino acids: CASSREGGAYEQYF. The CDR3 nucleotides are TGTGCCAGTAGTAGAGAGGGAGGGGCCTACGAGCAGTACTTC. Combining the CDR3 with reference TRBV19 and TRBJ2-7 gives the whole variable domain DGGITQSPKYLFRKEGQNVTLSCEQNLNHDAMYWYRQDPGQGLRLIYYSQIVNDFQKGDIAEGYSVSREKKESFPLTVTSAQKNPTAFYLCASSREGGAYEQYFGPGTRLTVT.